These 6 T cell receptor beta chains came from one sample sequenced in a study of T cells in Graves' hyperthyroidism and ophthalmopathy. The CDR3 regions of TCR beta were amplified from RNA transcripts. First-round RT-PCR of the TCR CDR3 relied on the HTBI primer set. Each CDR3 protein gets one entry after TCRdb re-called the multiplex PCR reads with MiXCR. Among 300,000 to 500,000 distinct CDR3 sequences, more than 13% were seen once, and the ten largest hold approximately 29%. Sequencing was carried out using blood. All receptors derive from a man aged 45 to 65 with Graves' ophthalmopathy.

Many counts were recorded for this clonotype. This chain uses TRBV29-1 with TRBJ2-1; TRBD2 matches at 10 bases. The CDR3 is made up of 16 amino acids. Trimming removed 1 base from V and 0 bases from J; junction bases left unmatched: 3. CDR1 SQVTM and CDR2 ANQGSEA come from the germline V gene. CDR3 in amino acids: CSVEVPSGSSYNEQFF. Written as DNA, the CDR3 is TGCAGCGTTGAAGTCCCTAGCGGGAGCTCCTACAATGAGCAGTTCTTC.

The CDR3 DNA reads as TGTGCCAGCAGTTACCGGACAGGGGGGAGTATTCAGTACTTC. Translating it yields CASSYRTGGSIQYF. V and J are TRBV28 and TRBJ2-4; 10 nucleotides align to TRBD1. J gave up 10 bases and V 4 bases, and 7 bases lay outside the gene matches. CDR3 size: 14 residues. Germline CDR1 is MDHEN and CDR2 is SYDVKM. Combining the CDR3 with reference TRBV28 and TRBJ2-4 gives the whole variable domain DVKVTQSSRYLVKRTGEKVFLECVQDMDHENMFWYRQDPGLGLRLIYFSYDVKMKEKGDIPEGYSVSREKKERFSLILESASTNQTSMYLCASSYRTGGSIQYFGAGTRLSVL.

This clonotype came up many times. The chain is built from TRBV7-8 and TRBJ1-1; D call uncertain. Trimming removed 0 bases at V and 4 bases at J, with 6 bases between. The CDR3 loop spans 13 amino acids. Germline assignment: CDR1 SGHVS and CDR2 FQNEAQ. The CDR3 spells CASSLAKVTEAFF. In DNA form, the CDR3 reads TGTGCCAGCAGCTTAGCGAAGGTCACTGAAGCTTTCTTT.

Only a few counts were recorded for this clonotype. The rearrangement joins TRBV6-5 to TRBJ1-2; D is possibly TRBD1 (5 bases). This CDR3 is built from 13 residues. V lost 4 bases to trimming and J lost 4 bases, with 10 bases between them. From germline, CDR1 is MNHEY and CDR2 SVGAGI. The CDR3 coding sequence is TGTGCCAGCAGTTGGGGACCGAGCTATGGCTACACCTTC. It specifies CASSWGPSYGYTF.

This clonotype was observed a handful of times. The V and J genes are TRBV29-1 and TRBJ2-4; D is unresolved. V was trimmed by 3 bases and J by 0 bases, leaving 15 bases between them. Germline V gene lookup returns CDR1 SQVTM and CDR2 ANQGSEA. The CDR3 extends over 16 amino acids. In DNA form, the CDR3 reads TGCAGCGTTGATCGCGGACGGGCTGCAGCCAAAAACATTCAGTACTTC. It yields the protein CSVDRGRAAAKNIQYF.

This clonotype was counted ten times or more. The V call is TRBV5-1, the J call TRBJ1-1; the D is unclear. The germline V gene encodes CDR1 SGHRS and CDR2 YFSETQ. The CDR3 is made up of 14 amino acids. Trimming pared 0 bases from V and 4 bases from J, leaving 10 bases between. CDR3 protein: CASSLDTFGTEAFF. The CDR3 region has the DNA TGCGCCAGCAGCTTGGATACCTTCGGCACTGAAGCTTTCTTT.